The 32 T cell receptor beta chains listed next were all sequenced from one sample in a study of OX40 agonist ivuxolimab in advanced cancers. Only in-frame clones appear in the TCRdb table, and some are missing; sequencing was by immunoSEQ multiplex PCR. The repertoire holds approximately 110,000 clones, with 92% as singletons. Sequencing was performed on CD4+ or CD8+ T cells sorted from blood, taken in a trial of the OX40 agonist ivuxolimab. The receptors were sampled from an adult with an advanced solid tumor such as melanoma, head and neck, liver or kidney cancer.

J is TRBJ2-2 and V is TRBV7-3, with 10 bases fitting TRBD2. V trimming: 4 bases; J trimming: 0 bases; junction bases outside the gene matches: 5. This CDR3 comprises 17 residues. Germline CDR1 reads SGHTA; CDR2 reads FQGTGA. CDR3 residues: CASSSPGLAANTGELFF. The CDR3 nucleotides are TGTGCCAGCAGCTCACCCGGACTAGCGGCGAACACCGGGGAGCTGTTTTTT.

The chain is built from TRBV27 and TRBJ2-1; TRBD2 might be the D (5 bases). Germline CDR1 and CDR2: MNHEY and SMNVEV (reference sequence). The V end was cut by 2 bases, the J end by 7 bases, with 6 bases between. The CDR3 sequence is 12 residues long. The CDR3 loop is CASSLEGNEQFF. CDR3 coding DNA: TGTGCCAGCAGTTTAGAGGGTAATGAGCAGTTCTTC.

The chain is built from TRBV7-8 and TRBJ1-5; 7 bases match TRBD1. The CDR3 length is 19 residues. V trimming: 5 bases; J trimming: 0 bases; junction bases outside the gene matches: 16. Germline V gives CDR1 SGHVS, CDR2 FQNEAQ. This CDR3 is CASSARDDGRGISNQPQHF. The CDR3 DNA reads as TGTGCCAGCAGCGCTCGTGACGACGGCAGGGGGATTAGCAATCAGCCCCAGCATTTT.

The DNA for the CDR3 is TGTGCCAGCAGCTGGCAGGGCCCTTGGCTGGCGGGAGGATACAATGAGCAGTTCTTC. It is translated as CASSWQGPWLAGGYNEQFF. The chain links TRBV5-6 to TRBJ2-1, with 8 bases lining up with TRBD2. The CDR3 totals 19 residues. The V gene's germline CDR1 is SGHDT and CDR2 YYEEEE. Losses at the gene ends were 3 bases for V and 4 bases for J; bases not matched to a gene: 18.

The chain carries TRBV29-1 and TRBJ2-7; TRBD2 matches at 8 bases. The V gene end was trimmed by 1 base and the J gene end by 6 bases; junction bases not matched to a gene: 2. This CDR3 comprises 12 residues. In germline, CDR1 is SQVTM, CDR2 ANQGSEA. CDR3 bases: TGCAGCGTTGAAGGACTAGCGAGCGAGCAGTACTTC. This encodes CSVEGLASEQYF.

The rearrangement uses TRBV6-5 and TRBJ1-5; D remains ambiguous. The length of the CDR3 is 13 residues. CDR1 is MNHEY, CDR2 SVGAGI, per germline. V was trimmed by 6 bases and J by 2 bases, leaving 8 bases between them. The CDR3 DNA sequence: TGTGCCAGCAGGTTGGACGGCAATCAGCCCCAGCATTTT. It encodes CASRLDGNQPQHF.

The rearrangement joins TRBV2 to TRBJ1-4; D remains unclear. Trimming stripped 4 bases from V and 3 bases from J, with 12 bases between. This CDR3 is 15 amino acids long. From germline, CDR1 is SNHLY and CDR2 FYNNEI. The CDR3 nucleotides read TGTGCCAGCAGTGGCCGGACGGCCTCTAATGAAAAACTGTTTTTT. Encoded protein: CASSGRTASNEKLFF.

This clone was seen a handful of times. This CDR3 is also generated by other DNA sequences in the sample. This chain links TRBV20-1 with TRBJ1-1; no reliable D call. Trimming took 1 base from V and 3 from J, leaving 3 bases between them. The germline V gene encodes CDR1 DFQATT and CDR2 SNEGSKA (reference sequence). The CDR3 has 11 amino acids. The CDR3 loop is CSARGDTEAFF. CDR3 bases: TGCAGTGCTAGAGGGGACACTGAAGCTTTCTTT.

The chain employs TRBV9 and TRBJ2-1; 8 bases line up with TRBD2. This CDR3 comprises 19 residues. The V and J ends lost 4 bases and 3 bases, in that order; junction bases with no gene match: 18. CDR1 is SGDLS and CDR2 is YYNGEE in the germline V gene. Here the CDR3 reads CASSPGLESGSSVYNEQFF. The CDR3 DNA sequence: TGTGCCAGCAGCCCCGGCCTCGAGAGCGGGAGTTCTGTCTACAATGAGCAGTTCTTC.

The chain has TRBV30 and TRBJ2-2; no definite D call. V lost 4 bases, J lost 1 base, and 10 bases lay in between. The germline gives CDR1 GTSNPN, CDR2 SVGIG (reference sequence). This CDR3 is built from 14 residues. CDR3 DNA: TGTGCCTGGATCAGTGGGAAGAACACCGGGGAGCTGTTTTTT. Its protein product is CAWISGKNTGELFF.

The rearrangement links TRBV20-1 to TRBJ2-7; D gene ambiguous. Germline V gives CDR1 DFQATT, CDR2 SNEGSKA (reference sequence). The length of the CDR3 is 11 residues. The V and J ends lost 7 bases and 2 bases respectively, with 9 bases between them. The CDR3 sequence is CSGQKTYEQYF. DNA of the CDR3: TGCAGTGGCCAGAAGACCTACGAGCAGTACTTC.

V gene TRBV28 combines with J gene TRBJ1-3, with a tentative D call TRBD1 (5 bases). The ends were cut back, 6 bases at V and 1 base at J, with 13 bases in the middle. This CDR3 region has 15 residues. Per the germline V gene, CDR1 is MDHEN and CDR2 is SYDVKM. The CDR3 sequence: CASRNWGRSGNTIYF. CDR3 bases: TGTGCCAGCAGAAACTGGGGGAGATCTGGAAACACCATATATTTT. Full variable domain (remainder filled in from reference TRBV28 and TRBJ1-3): DVKVTQSSRYLVKRTGEKVFLECVQDMDHENMFWYRQDPGLGLRLIYFSYDVKMKEKGDIPEGYSVSREKKERFSLILESASTNQTSMYLCASRNWGRSGNTIYFGEGSWLTVV.

The CDR3 loop is CASSLVGPSNQPQHF. CDR3 DNA: TGTGCCAGCAGTTTAGTAGGTCCTAGCAATCAGCCCCAGCATTTT. This chain links TRBV27 with TRBJ1-5; D ambiguous. This CDR3 is built from 15 residues. The germline V and J ends were trimmed by 2 bases and 0 bases, with 8 bases remaining between them. CDR1 is MNHEY, CDR2 SMNVEV, per germline (reference sequence).

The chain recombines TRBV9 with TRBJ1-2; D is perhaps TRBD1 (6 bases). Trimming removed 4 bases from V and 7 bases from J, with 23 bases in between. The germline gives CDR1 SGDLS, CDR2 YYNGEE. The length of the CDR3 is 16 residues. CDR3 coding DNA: TGTGCCAGCAGCCCTCCAGCAACAGGGCCCCTTGGTGGCTACACCTTC. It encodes CASSPPATGPLGGYTF.

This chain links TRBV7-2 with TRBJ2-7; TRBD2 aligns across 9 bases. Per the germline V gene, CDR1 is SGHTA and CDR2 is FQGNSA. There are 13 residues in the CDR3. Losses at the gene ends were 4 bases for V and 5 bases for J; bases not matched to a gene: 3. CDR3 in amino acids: CASSSGLANEQYF. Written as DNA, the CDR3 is TGTGCCAGCAGCTCGGGACTAGCAAACGAGCAGTACTTC.

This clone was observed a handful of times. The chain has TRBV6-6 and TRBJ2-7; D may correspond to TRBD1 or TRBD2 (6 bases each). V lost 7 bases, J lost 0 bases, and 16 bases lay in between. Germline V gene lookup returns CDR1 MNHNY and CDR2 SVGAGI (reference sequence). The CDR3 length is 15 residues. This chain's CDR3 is CASTMRGEFSYEQYF. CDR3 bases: TGTGCCAGCACCATGAGGGGGGAATTCTCCTACGAGCAGTACTTC.

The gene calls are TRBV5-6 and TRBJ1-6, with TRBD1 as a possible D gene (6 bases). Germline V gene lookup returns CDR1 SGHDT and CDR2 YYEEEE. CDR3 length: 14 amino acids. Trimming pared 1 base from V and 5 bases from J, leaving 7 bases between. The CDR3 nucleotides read TGTGCCAGCAGCTTGACAGGGAATAATTCACCCCTCCACTTT. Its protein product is CASSLTGNNSPLHF. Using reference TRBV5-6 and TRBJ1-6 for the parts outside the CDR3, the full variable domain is DAGVTQSPTHLIKTRGQQVTLRCSPKSGHDTVSWYQQALGQGPQFIFQYYEEEERQRGNFPDRFSGHQFPNYSSELNVNALLLGDSALYLCASSLTGNNSPLHFGNGTRLTVT.

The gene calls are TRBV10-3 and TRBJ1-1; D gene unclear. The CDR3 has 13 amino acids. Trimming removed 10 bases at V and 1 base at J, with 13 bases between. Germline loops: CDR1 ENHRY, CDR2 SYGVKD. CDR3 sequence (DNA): TGTGCCAGTTACGAGGGCCCGAACACTGAAGCTTTCTTT. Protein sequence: CASYEGPNTEAFF.

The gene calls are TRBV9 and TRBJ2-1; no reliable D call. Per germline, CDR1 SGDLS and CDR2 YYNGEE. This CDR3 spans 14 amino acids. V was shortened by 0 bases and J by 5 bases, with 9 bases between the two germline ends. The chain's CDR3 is CASSVASLDNEQFF. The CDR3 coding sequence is TGTGCCAGCAGCGTAGCCAGCTTAGACAATGAGCAGTTCTTC. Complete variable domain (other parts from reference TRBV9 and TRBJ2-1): DSGVTQTPKHLITATGQRVTLRCSPRSGDLSVYWYQQSLDQGLQFLIQYYNGEERAKGNILERFSAQQFPDLHSELNLSSLELGDSALYFCASSVASLDNEQFFGPGTRLTVL.

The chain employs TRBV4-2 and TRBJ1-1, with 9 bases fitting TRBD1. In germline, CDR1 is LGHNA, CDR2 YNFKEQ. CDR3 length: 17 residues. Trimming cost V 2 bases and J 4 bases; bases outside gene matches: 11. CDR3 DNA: TGTGCCAGCAGCCAACCGGGACAGGGAGTCGCGCGCACTGAAGCTTTCTTT. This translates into CASSQPGQGVARTEAFF.

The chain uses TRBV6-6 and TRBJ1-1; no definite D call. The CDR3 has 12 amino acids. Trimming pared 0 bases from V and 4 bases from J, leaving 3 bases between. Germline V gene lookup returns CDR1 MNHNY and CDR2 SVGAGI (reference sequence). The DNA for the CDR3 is TGTGCCAGCAGTTACTCGAGCACTGAAGCTTTCTTT. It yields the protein CASSYSSTEAFF.

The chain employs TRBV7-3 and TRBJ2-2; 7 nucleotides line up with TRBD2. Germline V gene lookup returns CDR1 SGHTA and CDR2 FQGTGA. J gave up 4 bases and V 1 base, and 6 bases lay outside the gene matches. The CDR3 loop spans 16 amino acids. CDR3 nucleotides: TGTGCCAGCAGCTTAAGACTAGCTAAGAGCACCGGGGAGCTGTTTTTT. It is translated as CASSLRLAKSTGELFF. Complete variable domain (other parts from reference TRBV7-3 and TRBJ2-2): GAGVSQTPSNKVTEKGKYVELRCDPISGHTALYWYRQSLGQGPEFLIYFQGTGAADDSGLPNDRFFAVRPEGSVSTLKIQRTERGDSAVYLCASSLRLAKSTGELFFGEGSRLTVL.

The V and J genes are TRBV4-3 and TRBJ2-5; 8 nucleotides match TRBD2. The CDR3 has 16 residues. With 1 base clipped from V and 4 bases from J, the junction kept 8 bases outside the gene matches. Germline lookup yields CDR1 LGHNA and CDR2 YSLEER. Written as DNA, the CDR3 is TGCGCCAGCAGCCAAGGAGCAAGCGGGAGCCCAGAGACCCAGTACTTC. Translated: CASSQGASGSPETQYF.

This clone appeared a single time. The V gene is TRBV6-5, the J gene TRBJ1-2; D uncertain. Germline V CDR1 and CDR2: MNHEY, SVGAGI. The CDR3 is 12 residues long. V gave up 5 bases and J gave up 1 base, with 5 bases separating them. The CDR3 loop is CASSPNNYGYTF. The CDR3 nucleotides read TGTGCCAGCAGTCCTAATAACTATGGCTACACCTTC.

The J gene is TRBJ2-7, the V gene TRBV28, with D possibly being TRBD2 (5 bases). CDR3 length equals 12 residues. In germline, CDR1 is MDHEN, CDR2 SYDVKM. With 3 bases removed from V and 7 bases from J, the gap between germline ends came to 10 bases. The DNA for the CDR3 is TGTGCCAGCAGTTTGGGAGTTTGGGAGCAGTACTTC. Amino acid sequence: CASSLGVWEQYF. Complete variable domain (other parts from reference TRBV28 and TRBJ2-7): DVKVTQSSRYLVKRTGEKVFLECVQDMDHENMFWYRQDPGLGLRLIYFSYDVKMKEKGDIPEGYSVSREKKERFSLILESASTNQTSMYLCASSLGVWEQYFGPGTRLTVT.

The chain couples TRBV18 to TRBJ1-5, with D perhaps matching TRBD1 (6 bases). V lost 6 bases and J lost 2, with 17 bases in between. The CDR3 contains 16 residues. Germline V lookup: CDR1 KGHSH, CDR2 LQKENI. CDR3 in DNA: TGTGCCAGCTCCCGTTACAGGGAAGAGGGCAATCAGCCCCAGCATTTT. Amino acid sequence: CASSRYREEGNQPQHF.

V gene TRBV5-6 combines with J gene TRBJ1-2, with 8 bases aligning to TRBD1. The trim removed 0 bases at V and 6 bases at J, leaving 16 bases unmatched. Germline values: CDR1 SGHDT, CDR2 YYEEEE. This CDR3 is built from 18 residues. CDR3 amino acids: CASSLAIGWLAGGDGYTF. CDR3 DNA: TGTGCCAGCAGCTTGGCCATCGGGTGGTTGGCAGGGGGCGATGGCTACACCTTC.

CDR3 loop: CASSLLAGGYNEQFF. In DNA, the CDR3 is TGTGCCAGCAGTTTACTAGCGGGAGGGTACAATGAGCAGTTCTTC. This chain links TRBV28 with TRBJ2-1, with 12 nucleotides matching TRBD2. The CDR3 runs 15 residues. CDR1 is MDHEN and CDR2 is SYDVKM in the germline V gene. Trimming removed 2 bases from V and 4 bases from J; junction bases left unmatched: 0.

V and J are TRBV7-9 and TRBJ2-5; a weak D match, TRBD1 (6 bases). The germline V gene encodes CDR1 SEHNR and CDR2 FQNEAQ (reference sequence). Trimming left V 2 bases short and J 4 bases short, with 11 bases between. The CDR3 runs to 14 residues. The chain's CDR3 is CASSLNGRGETQYF. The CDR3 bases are TGTGCCAGCAGCTTAAATGGCAGGGGAGAGACCCAGTACTTC.

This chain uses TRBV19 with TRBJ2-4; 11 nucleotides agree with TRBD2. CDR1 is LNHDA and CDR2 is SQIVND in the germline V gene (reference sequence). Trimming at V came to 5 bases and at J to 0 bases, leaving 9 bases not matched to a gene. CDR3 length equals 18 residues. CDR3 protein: CASSEGTSGTLAKNIQYF. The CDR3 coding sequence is TGTGCCAGTAGTGAAGGGACTAGCGGAACTTTAGCCAAAAACATTCAGTACTTC. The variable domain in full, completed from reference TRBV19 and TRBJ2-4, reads DGGITQSPKYLFRKEGQNVTLSCEQNLNHDAMYWYRQDPGQGLRLIYYSQIVNDFQKGDIAEGYSVSREKKESFPLTVTSAQKNPTAFYLCASSEGTSGTLAKNIQYFGAGTRLSVL.

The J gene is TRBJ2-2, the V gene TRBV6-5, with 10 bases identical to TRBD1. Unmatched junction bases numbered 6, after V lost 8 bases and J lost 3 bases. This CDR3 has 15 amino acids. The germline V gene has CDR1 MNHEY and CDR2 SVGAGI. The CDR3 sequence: CASGRQGAYTGELFF. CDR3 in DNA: TGTGCCAGCGGCCGACAGGGGGCCTACACCGGGGAGCTGTTTTTT.

This CDR3 is CASSSRLAGVWETQYF. CDR3 coding DNA: TGTGCCAGCAGCTCTAGACTAGCGGGAGTCTGGGAGACCCAGTACTTC. V and J are TRBV28 and TRBJ2-5; 12 nucleotides match TRBD2. The CDR3 covers 16 residues. CDR1 is MDHEN, CDR2 SYDVKM, per germline. J lost 5 bases, V lost 6 bases, and 10 bases had no gene match.